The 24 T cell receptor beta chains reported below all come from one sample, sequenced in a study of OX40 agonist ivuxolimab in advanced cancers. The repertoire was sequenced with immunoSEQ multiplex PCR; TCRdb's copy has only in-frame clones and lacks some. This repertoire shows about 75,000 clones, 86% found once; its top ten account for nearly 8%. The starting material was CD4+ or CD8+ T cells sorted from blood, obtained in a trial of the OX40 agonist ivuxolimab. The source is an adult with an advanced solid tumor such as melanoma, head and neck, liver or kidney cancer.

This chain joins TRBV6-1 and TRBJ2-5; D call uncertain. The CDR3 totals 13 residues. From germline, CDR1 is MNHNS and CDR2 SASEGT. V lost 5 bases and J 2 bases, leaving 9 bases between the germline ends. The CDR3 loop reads CASSRTDQETQYF. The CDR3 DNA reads TGTGCCAGCAGTCGGACGGATCAAGAGACCCAGTACTTC.

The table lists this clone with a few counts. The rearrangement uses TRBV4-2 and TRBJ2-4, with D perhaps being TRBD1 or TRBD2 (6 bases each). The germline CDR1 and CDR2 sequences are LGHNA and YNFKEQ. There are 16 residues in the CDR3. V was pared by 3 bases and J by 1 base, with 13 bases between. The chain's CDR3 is CASSQMGGLAKNIQYF. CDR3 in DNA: TGTGCCAGCAGCCAGATGGGGGGCCTGGCCAAAAACATTCAGTACTTC.

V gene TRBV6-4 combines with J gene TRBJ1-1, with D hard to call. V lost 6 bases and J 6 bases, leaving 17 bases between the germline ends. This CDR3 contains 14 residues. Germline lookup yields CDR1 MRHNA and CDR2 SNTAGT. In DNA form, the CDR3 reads TGTGCCAGCAGCCTAGACCTCGGGGTACCTGAAGCTTTCTTT. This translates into CASSLDLGVPEAFF.

CDR3 amino acids: CASSLGQGVGTDTQYF. The CDR3 coding sequence is TGTGCCAGCAGCTTGGGACAGGGGGTTGGCACAGATACGCAGTATTTT. The chain links TRBV11-3 to TRBJ2-3; 11 bases match TRBD1. The CDR3 totals 16 residues. The V gene end was trimmed by 3 bases and the J gene end by 1 base; junction bases not matched to a gene: 3. Per the germline V gene, CDR1 is SGHNT and CDR2 is YENEEA.

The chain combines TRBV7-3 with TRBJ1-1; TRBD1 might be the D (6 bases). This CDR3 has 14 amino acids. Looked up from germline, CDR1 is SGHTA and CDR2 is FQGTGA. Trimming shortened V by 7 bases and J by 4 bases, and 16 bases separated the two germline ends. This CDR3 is CASTKGGGSTEAFF. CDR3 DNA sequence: TGTGCCAGCACAAAAGGGGGAGGAAGCACTGAAGCTTTCTTT.

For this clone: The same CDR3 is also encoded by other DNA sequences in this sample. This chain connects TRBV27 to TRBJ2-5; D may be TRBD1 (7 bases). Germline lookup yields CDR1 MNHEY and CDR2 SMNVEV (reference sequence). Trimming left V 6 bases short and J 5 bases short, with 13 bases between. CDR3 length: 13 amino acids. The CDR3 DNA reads TGTGCCAGCAGACGGACAGGAGGGGAGACCCAGTACTTC. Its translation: CASRRTGGETQYF.

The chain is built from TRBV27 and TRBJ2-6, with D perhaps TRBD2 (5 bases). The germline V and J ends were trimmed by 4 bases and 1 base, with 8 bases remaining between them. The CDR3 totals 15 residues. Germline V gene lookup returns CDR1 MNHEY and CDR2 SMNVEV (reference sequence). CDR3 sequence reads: CASSSPGSGANVLTF. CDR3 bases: TGTGCCAGCAGTTCCCCGGGGTCTGGGGCCAACGTCCTGACTTTC.

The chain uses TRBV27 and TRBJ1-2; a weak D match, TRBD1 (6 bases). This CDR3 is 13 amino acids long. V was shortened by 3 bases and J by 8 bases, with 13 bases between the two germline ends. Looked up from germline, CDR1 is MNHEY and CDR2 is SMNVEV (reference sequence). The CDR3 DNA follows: TGTGCCAGCAGTTTGGGGGCGGGCCTCGGCTACACCTTC. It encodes CASSLGAGLGYTF.

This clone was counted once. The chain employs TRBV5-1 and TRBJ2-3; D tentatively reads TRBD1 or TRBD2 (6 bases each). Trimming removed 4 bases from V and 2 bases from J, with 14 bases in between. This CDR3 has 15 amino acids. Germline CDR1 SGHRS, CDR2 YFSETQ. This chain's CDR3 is CASSRDSGDTDTQYF. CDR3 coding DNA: TGCGCCAGCAGCCGGGACTCAGGGGACACAGATACGCAGTATTTT. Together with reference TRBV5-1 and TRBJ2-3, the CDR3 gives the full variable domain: KAGVTQTPRYLIKTRGQQVTLSCSPISGHRSVSWYQQTPGQGLQFLFEYFSETQRNKGNFPGRFSGRQFSNSRSEMNVSTLELGDSALYLCASSRDSGDTDTQYFGPGTRLTVL.

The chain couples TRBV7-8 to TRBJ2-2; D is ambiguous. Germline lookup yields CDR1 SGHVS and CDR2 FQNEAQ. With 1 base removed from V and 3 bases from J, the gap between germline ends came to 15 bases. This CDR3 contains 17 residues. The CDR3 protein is CASSLVGASSYTGELFF. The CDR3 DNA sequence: TGTGCCAGCAGCTTAGTTGGAGCCAGTTCGTACACCGGGGAGCTGTTTTTT.

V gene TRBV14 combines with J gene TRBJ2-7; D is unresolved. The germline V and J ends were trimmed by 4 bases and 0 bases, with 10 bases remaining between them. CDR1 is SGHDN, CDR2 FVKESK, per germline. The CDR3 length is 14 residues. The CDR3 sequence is CASSRVRSSYEQYF. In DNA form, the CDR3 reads TGTGCCAGCAGCCGCGTCCGGAGCTCCTACGAGCAGTACTTC.

The CDR3 loop reads CARHSDRGPEGDSNTGELFF. CDR3 coding DNA: TGTGCCAGACATTCGGACAGGGGCCCCGAAGGGGATTCGAACACCGGGGAGCTGTTTTTT. The chain links TRBV7-3 to TRBJ2-2; TRBD1 agrees at 9 bases. The J segment lost 0 bases and the V segment lost 9 bases, leaving 20 bases of the junction unmatched. Germline lookup yields CDR1 SGHTA and CDR2 FQGTGA. The CDR3 is 20 amino acids.

CDR3 in amino acids: CASSQQENQPQHF. In nucleotides, the CDR3 is TGTGCCAGCAGCCAACAGGAAAATCAGCCCCAGCATTTT. The J gene is TRBJ1-5, the V gene TRBV5-8; D possibly corresponds to TRBD1 (5 bases). V gave up 4 bases and J gave up 4 bases, with 9 bases separating them. Germline V gives CDR1 SGHTS, CDR2 YDEGEE. This CDR3 contains 13 residues. Drawing the rest from reference TRBV5-8 and TRBJ1-5, the complete variable domain is EAGVTQSPTHLIKTRGQQATLRCSPISGHTSVYWYQQALGLGLQFLLWYDEGEERNRGNFPPRFSGRQFPNYSSELNVNALELEDSALYLCASSQQENQPQHFGDGTRLSIL.

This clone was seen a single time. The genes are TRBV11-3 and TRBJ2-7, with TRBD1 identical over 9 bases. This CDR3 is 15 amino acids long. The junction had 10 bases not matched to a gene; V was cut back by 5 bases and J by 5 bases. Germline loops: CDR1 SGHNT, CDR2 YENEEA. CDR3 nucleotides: TGTGCCAGCAGCCGGACATGGGACAGGGCTCACGAGCAGTACTTC. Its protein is CASSRTWDRAHEQYF.

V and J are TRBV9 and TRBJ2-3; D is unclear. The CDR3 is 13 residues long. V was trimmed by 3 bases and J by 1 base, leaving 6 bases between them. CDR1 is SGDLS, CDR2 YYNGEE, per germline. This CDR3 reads CASSDSGTDTQYF. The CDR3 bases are TGTGCCAGCAGCGACAGCGGCACAGATACGCAGTATTTT.

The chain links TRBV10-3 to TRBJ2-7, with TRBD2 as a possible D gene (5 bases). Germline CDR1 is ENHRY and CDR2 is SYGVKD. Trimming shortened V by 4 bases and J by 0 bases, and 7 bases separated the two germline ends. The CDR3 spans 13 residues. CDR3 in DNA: TGTGCCATCAGTGGCGGGTACTCCTACGAGCAGTACTTC. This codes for CAISGGYSYEQYF.

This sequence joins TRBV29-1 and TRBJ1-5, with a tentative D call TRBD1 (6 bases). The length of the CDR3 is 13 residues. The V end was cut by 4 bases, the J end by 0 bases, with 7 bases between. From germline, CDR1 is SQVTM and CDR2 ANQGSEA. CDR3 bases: TGCAGCGTTGTGGGGGCTAGCAATCAGCCCCAGCATTTT. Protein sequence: CSVVGASNQPQHF.

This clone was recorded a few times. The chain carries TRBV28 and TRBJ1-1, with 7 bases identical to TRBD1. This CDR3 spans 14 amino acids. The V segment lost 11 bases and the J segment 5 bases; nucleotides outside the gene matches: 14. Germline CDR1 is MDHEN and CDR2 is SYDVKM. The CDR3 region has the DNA TGTGCCGGGAGTAGAGGGGGCGCTTCTACTGAAGCTTTCTTT. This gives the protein CAGSRGGASTEAFF.

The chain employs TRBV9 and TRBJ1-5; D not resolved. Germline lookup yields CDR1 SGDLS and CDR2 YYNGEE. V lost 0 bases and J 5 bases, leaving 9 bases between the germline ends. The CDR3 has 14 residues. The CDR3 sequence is CASSVDLGDQPQHF. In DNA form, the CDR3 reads TGTGCCAGCAGCGTAGATTTGGGAGATCAGCCCCAGCATTTT.

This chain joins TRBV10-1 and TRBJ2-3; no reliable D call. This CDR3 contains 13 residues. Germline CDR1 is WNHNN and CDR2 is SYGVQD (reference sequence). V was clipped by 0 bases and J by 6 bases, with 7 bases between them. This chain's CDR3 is CASSESLSDTQYF. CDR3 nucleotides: TGCGCCAGCAGTGAGTCGCTGAGCGATACGCAGTATTTT.

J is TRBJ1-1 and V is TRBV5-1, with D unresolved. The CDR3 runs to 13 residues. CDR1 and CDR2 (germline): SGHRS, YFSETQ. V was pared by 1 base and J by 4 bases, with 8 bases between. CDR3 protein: CASSLSYGTEAFF. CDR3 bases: TGCGCCAGCAGCTTGAGCTATGGCACTGAAGCTTTCTTT.

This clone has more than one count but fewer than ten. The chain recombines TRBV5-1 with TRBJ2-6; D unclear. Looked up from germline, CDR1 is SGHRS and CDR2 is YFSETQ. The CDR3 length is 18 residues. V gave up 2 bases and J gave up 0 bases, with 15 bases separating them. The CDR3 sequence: CASSFSMGLVSGANVLTF. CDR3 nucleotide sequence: TGCGCCAGCAGCTTTTCTATGGGGTTAGTCTCTGGGGCCAACGTCCTGACTTTC.

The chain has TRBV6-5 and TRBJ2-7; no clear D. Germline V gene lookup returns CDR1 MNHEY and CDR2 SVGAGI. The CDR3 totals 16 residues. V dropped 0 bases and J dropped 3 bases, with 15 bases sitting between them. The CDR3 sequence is CASSYSTMGGNYEQYF. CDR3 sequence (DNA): TGTGCCAGCAGTTACTCCACAATGGGCGGCAACTACGAGCAGTACTTC.

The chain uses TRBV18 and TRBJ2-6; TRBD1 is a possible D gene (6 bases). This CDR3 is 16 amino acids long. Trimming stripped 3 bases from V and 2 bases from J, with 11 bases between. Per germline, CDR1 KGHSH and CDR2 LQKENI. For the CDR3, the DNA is TGTGCCAGCTCACCGACGGCAGGGGCTGGGGCCAACGTCCTGACTTTC. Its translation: CASSPTAGAGANVLTF.